This T cell receptor beta chain was recorded in a study of cytomegalovirus exposure and HLA in healthy donors. The overall study: There were 75 million to 95 million unique TCRs (from HLA-typed donors) in an early data release.

General observations from the study: Several of the most significant clusters appeared linked to common viral pathogens, based on a later analysis. There were some public TCRs occurring in many donors, but most TCR sequences were rare. Cytomegalovirus-associated status was assigned to about 170 TCR beta chains.

PCR employed 60 Vbeta and 13 Jbeta primers. The repertoire was sequenced with immunoSEQ multiplex PCR; TCRdb's copy has only in-frame clones and lacks some. The sample has about 190,000 clones, around 86% seen once. Worth noting for this clone: Its specificity is not known.

V lost 5 bases and J lost 5; bases outside the gene matches: 12. In germline, CDR1 is SGHTA, CDR2 FQGNSA. This CDR3 is built from 15 residues. The sample consisted of PBMCs. The TCR sequence derives from a woman aged 18-30 years in good health and CMV-seronegative. The V call is TRBV7-2, the J call TRBJ2-7; 7 bases are shared with TRBD1. For the CDR3, the DNA is TGTGCCAGCAGCCAACCGAGAGACAGGGACCACGAGCAGTACTTC. This codes for CASSQPRDRDHEQYF.